This T cell receptor (beta chain) is drawn from a study of somatic mutations in cytotoxic T cells in rheumatoid arthritis. Study context: Flow sorting at nearly 100% purity was applied to some V beta antibody-stained T-cell populations, which included V beta1+ cells sequenced for TCRB. Study results and caveats: A largest CD8+ clone above 20% of CD8+ cells occurred in about an eighth of the roughly 60 patients.

As regards this clone: The antigen is not known.

The CDR3 loop spans 14 amino acids. Trimming removed 6 bases at V and 0 bases at J, with 12 bases between. Germline V gene sequence: CDR1 MNHEY, CDR2 SMNVEV (reference sequence). The CD4+ and CD8+ fractions came from positive magnetic bead selection and were purity-checked by flow cytometry. TCRdb keeps only in-frame clones here, not all; method: immunoSEQ multiplex PCR. Of about 20,000 clones listed, over 70% are singletons. Sequenced sample: CD8+ T cells sorted from blood. This rearrangement joins TRBV27 to TRBJ2-7; perhaps TRBD1 as D (6 bases). The origin of this receptor is an adult with rheumatoid arthritis. The CDR3 nucleotides are TGTGCCAGCAGGAACAGGGTTTTCTCCTACGAGCAGTACTTC. Translated, it gives CASRNRVFSYEQYF.